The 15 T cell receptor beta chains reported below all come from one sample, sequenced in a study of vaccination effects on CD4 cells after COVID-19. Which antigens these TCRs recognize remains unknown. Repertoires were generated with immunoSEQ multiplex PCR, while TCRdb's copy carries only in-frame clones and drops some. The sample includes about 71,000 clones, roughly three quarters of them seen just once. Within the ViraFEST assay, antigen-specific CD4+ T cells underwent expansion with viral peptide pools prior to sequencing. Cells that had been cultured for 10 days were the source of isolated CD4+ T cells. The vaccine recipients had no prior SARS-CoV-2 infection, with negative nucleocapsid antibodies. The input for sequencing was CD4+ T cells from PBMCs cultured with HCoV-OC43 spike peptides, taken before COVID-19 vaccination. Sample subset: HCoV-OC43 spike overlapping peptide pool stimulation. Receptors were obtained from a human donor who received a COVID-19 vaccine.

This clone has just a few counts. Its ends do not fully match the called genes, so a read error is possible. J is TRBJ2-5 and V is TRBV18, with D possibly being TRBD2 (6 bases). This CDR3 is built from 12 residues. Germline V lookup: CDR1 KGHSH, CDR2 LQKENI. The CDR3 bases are TGTGCCAGTTCACCCGCGGGGGAGACCCAGTACTTC. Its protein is CASSPAGETQYF.

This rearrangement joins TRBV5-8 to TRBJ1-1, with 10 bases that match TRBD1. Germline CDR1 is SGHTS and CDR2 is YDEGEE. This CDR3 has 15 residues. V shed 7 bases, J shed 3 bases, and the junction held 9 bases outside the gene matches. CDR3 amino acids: CASPVTGGADTEAFF. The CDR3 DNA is TGTGCCAGCCCCGTGACAGGGGGCGCGGACACTGAAGCTTTCTTT.

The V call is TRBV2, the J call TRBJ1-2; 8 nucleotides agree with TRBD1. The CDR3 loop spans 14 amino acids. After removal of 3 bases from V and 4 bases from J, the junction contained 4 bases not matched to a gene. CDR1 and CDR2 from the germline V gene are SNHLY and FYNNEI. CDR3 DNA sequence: TGTGCCAGCAGTGAGGACAGGGCCAGCTATGGCTACACCTTC. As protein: CASSEDRASYGYTF.

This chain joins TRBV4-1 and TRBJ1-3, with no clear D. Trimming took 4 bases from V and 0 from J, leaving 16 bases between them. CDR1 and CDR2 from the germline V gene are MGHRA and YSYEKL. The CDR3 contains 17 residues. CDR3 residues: CASSRAPDESSGNTIYF. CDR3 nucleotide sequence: TGCGCCAGCAGCCGAGCACCAGACGAGAGCTCTGGAAACACCATATATTTT.

CDR3 in DNA: TGTGCCAGCAGTTACTCGGACTACAGGGGCTCGCGAATGGATACGCAGTATTTT. Translated: CASSYSDYRGSRMDTQYF. The rearrangement links TRBV6-2 or TRBV6-3 to TRBJ2-3; weak D call: TRBD1 (7 bases). Per germline, CDR1 MNHEY and CDR2 SVGEGT. Trimming cost V 0 bases and J 6 bases, with 22 bases left between them. The CDR3 covers 18 residues.

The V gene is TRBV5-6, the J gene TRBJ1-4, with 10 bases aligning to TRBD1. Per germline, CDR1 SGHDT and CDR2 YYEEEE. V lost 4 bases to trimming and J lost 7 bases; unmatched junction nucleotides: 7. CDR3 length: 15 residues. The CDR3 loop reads CASSLRQGAPEKLFF. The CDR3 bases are TGTGCCAGCAGCCTCCGACAGGGGGCGCCTGAAAAACTGTTTTTT.

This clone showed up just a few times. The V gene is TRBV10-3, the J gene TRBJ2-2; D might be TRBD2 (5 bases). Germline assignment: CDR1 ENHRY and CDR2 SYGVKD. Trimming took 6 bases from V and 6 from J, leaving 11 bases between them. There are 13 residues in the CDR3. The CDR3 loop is CAISGVGPGELFF. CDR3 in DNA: TGTGCCATCAGCGGGGTTGGGCCCGGGGAGCTGTTTTTT.

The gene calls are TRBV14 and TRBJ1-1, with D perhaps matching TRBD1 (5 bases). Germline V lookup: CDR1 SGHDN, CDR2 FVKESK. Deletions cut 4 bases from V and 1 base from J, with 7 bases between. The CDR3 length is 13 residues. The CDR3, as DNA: TGTGCCAGCAGCCCCCAGGGGAACACTGAAGCTTTCTTT. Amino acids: CASSPQGNTEAFF.

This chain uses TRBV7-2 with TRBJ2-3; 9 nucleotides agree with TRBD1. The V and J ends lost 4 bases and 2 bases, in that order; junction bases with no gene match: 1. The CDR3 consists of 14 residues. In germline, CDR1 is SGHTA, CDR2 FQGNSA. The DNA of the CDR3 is TGTGCCAGCAGCTACAGGGGGCCCACAGATACGCAGTATTTT. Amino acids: CASSYRGPTDTQYF.

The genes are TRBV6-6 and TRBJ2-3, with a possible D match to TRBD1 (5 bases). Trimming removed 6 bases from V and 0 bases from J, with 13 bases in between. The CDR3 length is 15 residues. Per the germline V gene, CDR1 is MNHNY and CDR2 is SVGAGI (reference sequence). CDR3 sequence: CASSWISGSTDTQYF. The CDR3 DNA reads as TGTGCCAGCAGCTGGATATCAGGGAGCACAGATACGCAGTATTTT.

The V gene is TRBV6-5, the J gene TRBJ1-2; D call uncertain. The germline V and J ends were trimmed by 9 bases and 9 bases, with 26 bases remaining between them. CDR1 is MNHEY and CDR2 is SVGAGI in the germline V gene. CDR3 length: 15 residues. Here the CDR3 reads CASRPPAALTRSYTF. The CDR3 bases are TGTGCCAGTCGACCACCCGCGGCCCTAACTAGGAGCTACACCTTC.

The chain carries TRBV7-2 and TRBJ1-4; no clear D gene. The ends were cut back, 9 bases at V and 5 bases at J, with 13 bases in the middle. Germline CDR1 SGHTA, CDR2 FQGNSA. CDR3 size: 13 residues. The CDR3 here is CASRRASNEKLFF. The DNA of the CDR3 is TGTGCCAGTCGCAGAGCTTCAAATGAAAAACTGTTTTTT.

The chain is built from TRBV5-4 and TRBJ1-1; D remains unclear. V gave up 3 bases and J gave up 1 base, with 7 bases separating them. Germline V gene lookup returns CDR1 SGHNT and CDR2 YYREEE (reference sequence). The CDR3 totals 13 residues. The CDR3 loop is CASSYDKNTEAFF. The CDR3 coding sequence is TGTGCCAGCAGCTATGACAAGAACACTGAAGCTTTCTTT.

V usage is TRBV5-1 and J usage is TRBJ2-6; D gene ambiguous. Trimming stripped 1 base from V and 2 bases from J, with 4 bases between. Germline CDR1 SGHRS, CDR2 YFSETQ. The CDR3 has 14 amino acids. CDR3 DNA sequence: TGCGCCAGCAGCTTGACCGCTGGGGCCAACGTCCTGACTTTC. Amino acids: CASSLTAGANVLTF.

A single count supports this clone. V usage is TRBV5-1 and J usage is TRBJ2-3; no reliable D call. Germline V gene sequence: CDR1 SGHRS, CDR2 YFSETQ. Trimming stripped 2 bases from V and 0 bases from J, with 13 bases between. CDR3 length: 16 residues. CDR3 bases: TGCGCCAGCAGCTTTACCTCCAACCCTAGCACAGATACGCAGTATTTT. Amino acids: CASSFTSNPSTDTQYF.